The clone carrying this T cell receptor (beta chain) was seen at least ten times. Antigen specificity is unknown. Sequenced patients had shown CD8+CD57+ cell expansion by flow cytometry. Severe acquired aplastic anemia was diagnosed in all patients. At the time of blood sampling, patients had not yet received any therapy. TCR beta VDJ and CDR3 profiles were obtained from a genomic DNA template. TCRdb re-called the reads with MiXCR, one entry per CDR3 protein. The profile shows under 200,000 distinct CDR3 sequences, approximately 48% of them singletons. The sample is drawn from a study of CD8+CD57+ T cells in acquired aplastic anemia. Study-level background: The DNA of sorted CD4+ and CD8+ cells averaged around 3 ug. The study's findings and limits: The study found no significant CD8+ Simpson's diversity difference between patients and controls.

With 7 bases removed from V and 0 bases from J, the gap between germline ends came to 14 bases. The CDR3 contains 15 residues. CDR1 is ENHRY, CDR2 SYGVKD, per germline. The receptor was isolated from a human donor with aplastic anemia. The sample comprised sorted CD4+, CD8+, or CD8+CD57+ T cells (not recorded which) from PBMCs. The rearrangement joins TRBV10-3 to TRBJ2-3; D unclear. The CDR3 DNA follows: TGTGCCATCACCCTAGGCGGAACTAGCACAGATACGCAGTATTTT. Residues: CAITLGGTSTDTQYF.